What follows describes a single T cell receptor beta chain. This entry is derived from a study of identical twins. The germline gives CDR1 MNHNS, CDR2 SASEGT. CDR3 length: 14 amino acids. Trimming removed 5 bases at V and 4 bases at J, with 13 bases between. TCRdb analysed the 5' RACE reads with MiXCR anew, one entry per CDR3 protein. The table lists roughly 500,000 distinct CDR3 sequences, 22% of them singletons. These same records also appear under a second study, on T cells expressing NK-cell markers. As reported in that work: Sequencing covered eight donors, seven HCMV-seropositive and one seronegative. More than five of the donors carried dominant NKG2C+ clonotypes that took up 1.0-7.0% of their CD8+ T cells. Questions lingered over whether expanded NKG2C+ T cell clones were HCMV-specific.

The chain combines TRBV6-1 with TRBJ2-3; D may be TRBD2 (5 bases). The sample was CD4+ T cells sorted from blood. The source is a woman between 18 and 29 years old in good health. DNA for the CDR3: TGTGCCAGCAGTCGGGCCCGAGGGTCAGATACGCAGTATTTT. It translates to CASSRARGSDTQYF.